The 3 T cell receptor beta chains below all came from one sample that was sequenced in a study of CD4 T cells in relation to SARS-CoV-2 and coronaviruses. Repertoires were generated with immunoSEQ multiplex PCR, while TCRdb's copy carries only in-frame clones and drops some. Of around 23,000 clones in the sample, around three quarters are singletons; the top ten hold about 14%. Their recognized antigens are unknown. CD4+ T cells from unexposed donors were obtained before the COVID-19 pandemic (2011-2018). The cells were cultured for 9 to 11 days before CD4+ T cells were isolated. Sequencing was carried out using CD4+ T cells from PBMCs, cultured in vitro. The source of these receptors is a human donor in good health.

This clone appeared a single time. This chain connects TRBV9 to TRBJ2-1; 11 nucleotides agree with TRBD2. The CDR3 has 16 residues. The germline gives CDR1 SGDLS, CDR2 YYNGEE. Losses at the gene ends were 4 bases for V and 2 bases for J; bases not matched to a gene: 5. The CDR3, as DNA: TGTGCCAGCAGCATTCGACTAGCGGGAACCTACAATGAGCAGTTCTTC. Encoded protein: CASSIRLAGTYNEQFF. Full variable domain (rest looked up from reference TRBV9 and TRBJ2-1): DSGVTQTPKHLITATGQRVTLRCSPRSGDLSVYWYQQSLDQGLQFLIQYYNGEERAKGNILERFSAQQFPDLHSELNLSSLELGDSALYFCASSIRLAGTYNEQFFGPGTRLTVL.

The chain combines TRBV11-2 with TRBJ1-4; 8 bases fit TRBD1. V shed 3 bases and J 5 bases; nucleotides not matched to a gene: 8. The germline CDR1 and CDR2 sequences are SGHAT and FQNNGV. The CDR3 extends over 16 amino acids. CDR3: CASSFSGTGENEKLFF. The CDR3 bases are TGTGCCAGCAGCTTCTCTGGGACAGGCGAGAATGAAAAACTGTTTTTT. The whole variable domain, filled in from reference TRBV11-2 and TRBJ1-4, reads EAGVAQSPRYKIIEKRQSVAFWCNPISGHATLYWYQQILGQGPKLLIQFQNNGVVDDSQLPKDRFSAERLKGVDSTLKIQPAKLEDSAVYLCASSFSGTGENEKLFFGSGTQLSVL.

This clone was detected only once. The V call is TRBV5-4, the J call TRBJ1-1; D is unclear. With 0 bases removed from V and 1 base from J, the gap between germline ends came to 10 bases. Germline V gene sequence: CDR1 SGHNT, CDR2 YYREEE (reference sequence). This CDR3 region has 15 residues. In DNA form, the CDR3 reads TGTGCCAGCAGCTTGGGGCCGGGATCGAACACTGAAGCTTTCTTT. Its protein product is CASSLGPGSNTEAFF.